The 24 T cell receptor beta chains reported below all come from one sample, sequenced in a study of CD8 T cells in Susac syndrome. An amount of RNA that ranged from roughly 0.5 to 1 ug was reverse transcribed with random hexamers. TCRdb reprocessed the immunoSEQ multiplex PCR reads via MiXCR and lists one record per CDR3 protein. The sample consists of 180,000 or so distinct CDR3 sequences, approximately 94% of them appearing once. Sequences were obtained from CD4+ T cells from PBMCs. The receptors originated from a human donor with multiple sclerosis.

The chain carries TRBV30 and TRBJ2-5; the D gene is possibly TRBD2 (5 bases). V lost 3 bases to trimming and J lost 3 bases, with 14 bases between them. The CDR3 is made up of 14 amino acids. In germline, CDR1 is GTSNPN, CDR2 SVGIG (reference sequence). Here the CDR3 reads CAWRGLPGKETQYF. CDR3 in DNA: TGTGCCTGGAGGGGTCTCCCGGGAAAAGAGACCCAGTACTTC.

This sequence joins TRBV6-1 and TRBJ1-6; 7 bases line up with TRBD1. With 7 bases clipped from V and 9 bases from J, the junction kept 18 bases outside the gene matches. CDR3 length: 17 residues. The germline gives CDR1 MNHNS, CDR2 SASEGT. The CDR3 loop is CASNPGTAPVAGSPLHF. In DNA, the CDR3 is TGTGCCAGCAACCCCGGGACAGCCCCTGTGGCGGGTTCACCCCTCCACTTT.

Only one count was recorded for this clonotype. The genes are TRBV2 and TRBJ2-4, with D tentatively TRBD2 (6 bases). The ends were cut back, 2 bases at V and 6 bases at J, with 23 bases in the middle. Looked up from germline, CDR1 is SNHLY and CDR2 is FYNNEI. The CDR3 length is 18 residues. In DNA form, the CDR3 reads TGTGCCAGCAGTGAAAGGCGGGACGTACTTTTAGTGGGAAACATTCAGTACTTC. Its translation is CASSERRDVLLVGNIQYF.

The chain has TRBV4-3 and TRBJ2-7; the D gene is possibly TRBD1 (5 bases). V was shortened by 3 bases and J by 3 bases, with 15 bases between the two germline ends. The CDR3 loop spans 15 amino acids. The germline CDR1 and CDR2 sequences are LGHNA and YSLEER. CDR3 region: CASSHGQGLVYEQYF. The CDR3 DNA is TGCGCCAGCAGCCATGGGCAGGGTTTGGTCTACGAGCAGTACTTC.

The V and J genes are TRBV13 and TRBJ2-5; 7 bases map to TRBD2. CDR3 size: 15 residues. Germline-derived CDR1 and CDR2 are PRHDT and FYEKMQ (reference sequence). V was clipped by 2 bases and J by 4 bases; unmatched bases: 7. The CDR3 spells CASSLIGGGGETQYF. As DNA, the CDR3 is TGTGCCAGCAGCTTAATAGGCGGGGGAGGAGAGACCCAGTACTTC.

CDR3 DNA sequence: TGTGCCAGCAGTCGACCGGGACAGGGGTTCTACGAGCAGTACTTC. Its protein is CASSRPGQGFYEQYF. This chain links TRBV28 with TRBJ2-7; 10 bases match TRBD1. The length of the CDR3 is 15 residues. V lost 5 bases and J lost 3; bases outside the gene matches: 7. Germline loops: CDR1 MDHEN, CDR2 SYDVKM.

This clonotype was seen a single time. CDR3 coding DNA: TGTGCCAGCAGCTTAATCCGGACTCCACCTACCACAGATACGCAGTATTTT. Protein product: CASSLIRTPPTTDTQYF. The V gene is TRBV7-8, the J gene TRBJ2-3, with a possible D match to TRBD2 (5 bases). The CDR3 totals 17 residues. V was clipped by 2 bases and J by 2 bases, with 17 bases between them. The germline V gene has CDR1 SGHVS and CDR2 FQNEAQ.

The chain joins TRBV28 to TRBJ2-7; 7 nucleotides agree with TRBD1. With 7 bases clipped from V and 2 bases from J, the junction kept 8 bases outside the gene matches. CDR3 length: 14 residues. CDR1 MDHEN and CDR2 SYDVKM come from the germline V gene. The CDR3 is CASIHGTAPYEQYF. The CDR3, as DNA: TGTGCCAGCATACACGGGACAGCCCCCTACGAGCAGTACTTC.

J is TRBJ2-4 and V is TRBV30; D is tentatively TRBD1 or TRBD2 (6 bases each). From germline, CDR1 is GTSNPN and CDR2 SVGIG (reference sequence). The CDR3 extends over 14 amino acids. V lost 2 bases and J lost 4, with 12 bases in between. The CDR3 reads CAWSPRGPKNIQYF. The CDR3 bases are TGTGCCTGGAGTCCTCGGGGGCCGAAAAACATTCAGTACTTC.

The J gene is TRBJ2-3, the V gene TRBV28; D ambiguous. Trimming removed 11 bases from V and 2 bases from J, with 17 bases in between. CDR1 MDHEN and CDR2 SYDVKM come from the germline V gene. CDR3 length equals 14 residues. The DNA of the CDR3 is TGTGCCGGATCGGAGACACAACACACAGATACGCAGTATTTT. This encodes CAGSETQHTDTQYF. Complete variable domain (other parts from reference TRBV28 and TRBJ2-3): DVKVTQSSRYLVKRTGEKVFLECVQDMDHENMFWYRQDPGLGLRLIYFSYDVKMKEKGDIPEGYSVSREKKERFSLILESASTNQTSMYLCAGSETQHTDTQYFGPGTRLTVL.

The rearrangement joins TRBV5-1 to TRBJ2-6, with a tentative D call TRBD2 (5 bases). The CDR3 runs 16 residues. Germline V lookup: CDR1 SGHRS, CDR2 YFSETQ. V lost 2 bases and J lost 0, with 9 bases in between. CDR3 DNA: TGCGCCAGCAGCTTAGAGGGAGACTCTGGGGCCAACGTCCTGACTTTC. This encodes CASSLEGDSGANVLTF.

The chain links TRBV29-1 to TRBJ2-5, with TRBD2 matching over 8 bases. The junction had 3 bases not matched to a gene; V was cut back by 7 bases and J by 5 bases. The CDR3 runs to 11 residues. CDR1 is SQVTM, CDR2 ANQGSEA, per germline. CDR3 sequence: CSGASGETQYF. CDR3 in DNA: TGCAGCGGCGCTAGCGGGGAGACCCAGTACTTC.

DNA for the CDR3: TGTGCTAGTGGTTACCTTCCTCAAGCTTTCTTT. This sequence encodes CASGYLPQAFF. The chain couples TRBV12-5 to TRBJ1-1; the D is unclear. Trimming pared 4 bases from V and 9 bases from J, leaving 9 bases between. Germline V lookup: CDR1 LGHNT, CDR2 FRNRAP. This CDR3 is 11 amino acids long.

The rearrangement uses TRBV6-5 and TRBJ1-2; maybe TRBD1 (5 bases). Germline CDR1 reads MNHEY; CDR2 reads SVGAGI. This CDR3 has 12 residues. The germline V and J ends were trimmed by 2 bases and 7 bases, with 8 bases remaining between them. CDR3: CASSYTQGGYTF. The CDR3, as DNA: TGTGCCAGCAGTTACACCCAGGGTGGCTACACCTTC.

Comments on this clonotype: At one boundary the junction diverges from the germline segment, which might be a read error. V and J are TRBV7-7 and TRBJ2-5; D remains unclear. The germline V gene encodes CDR1 SSHAT and CDR2 FNYEAQ (reference sequence). This CDR3 contains 12 residues. The DNA for the CDR3 is TGTGCTAGCAGCTCGGCCGTAAAGACCCAGTACTTC. Protein product: CASSSAVKTQYF.

V gene TRBV29-1 combines with J gene TRBJ2-1; the match to TRBD1 covers 9 bases. Trimming cost V 2 bases and J 5 bases; bases outside gene matches: 7. This CDR3 is built from 15 residues. Looked up from germline, CDR1 is SQVTM and CDR2 is ANQGSEA. CDR3 in DNA: TGCAGCGTTGAACCGGACAGGGGTCCCCACAATGAGCAGTTCTTC. Translating gives CSVEPDRGPHNEQFF.

The chain couples TRBV29-1 to TRBJ1-1, with D maybe TRBD1 (5 bases). Trimming pared 7 bases from V and 1 base from J, leaving 10 bases between. Looked up from germline, CDR1 is SQVTM and CDR2 is ANQGSEA. The CDR3 loop spans 12 amino acids. CDR3 sequence reads: CSAFTGNTEAFF. The DNA of the CDR3 is TGCAGCGCCTTTACAGGGAACACTGAAGCTTTCTTT.

The V and J genes are TRBV28 and TRBJ1-6; D gene ambiguous. The CDR3 consists of 15 residues. V dropped 3 bases and J dropped 5 bases, with 11 bases sitting between them. The germline V gene has CDR1 MDHEN and CDR2 SYDVKM. CDR3 DNA: TGTGCCAGCAGTTTTTCTCGACAAGATAATTCACCCCTCCACTTT. It encodes CASSFSRQDNSPLHF.

The chain recombines TRBV7-2 with TRBJ2-5; D is tentatively TRBD1 or TRBD2 (7 bases each). With 7 bases removed from V and 2 bases from J, the gap between germline ends came to 14 bases. CDR3 length: 14 residues. Germline V gene lookup returns CDR1 SGHTA and CDR2 FQGNSA. The CDR3 protein is CASTSQGGQETQYF. CDR3 DNA: TGTGCCAGCACTTCCCAGGGGGGGCAAGAGACCCAGTACTTC.

This clonotype was seen a single time. The CDR3 reads CASSLQENSYEQYF. The CDR3 DNA sequence: TGTGCCAGCTCACTACAGGAGAACTCCTACGAGCAGTACTTC. The gene calls are TRBV18 and TRBJ2-7, with a weak D call TRBD1 (5 bases). The CDR3 covers 14 residues. V dropped 4 bases and J dropped 0 bases, with 10 bases sitting between them. The germline CDR1 and CDR2 sequences are KGHSH and LQKENI.

The chain has TRBV9 and TRBJ1-2; unclear D gene. Between the trimmed V and J ends, which lost 1 base and 2 bases, there was a span of 6 bases. Per germline, CDR1 SGDLS and CDR2 YYNGEE. The CDR3 has 13 residues. The CDR3 region is CASSVSANYGYTF. For the CDR3, the DNA is TGTGCCAGCAGCGTATCCGCAAACTATGGCTACACCTTC.

The rearrangement uses TRBV25-1 and TRBJ1-5; D is possibly TRBD1 (6 bases). Germline lookup yields CDR1 MGHDK and CDR2 SYGVNS. The CDR3 sequence is 13 residues long. V shed 5 bases and J shed 5 bases, with 10 bases lying between them. This chain's CDR3 is CASSTGYDQPQHF. DNA of the CDR3: TGTGCCAGCAGTACAGGGTATGATCAGCCCCAGCATTTT.

The rearrangement joins TRBV5-4 to TRBJ2-1, with TRBD2 matching 8 bases. Germline CDR1 is SGHNT and CDR2 is YYREEE (reference sequence). The CDR3 is made up of 17 amino acids. The trim removed 0 bases at V and 9 bases at J, leaving 14 bases unmatched. The CDR3 bases are TGTGCCAGCAGCTTGGAACCAAGCCGGGGGGGGCAGAGTGAGCAGTTCTTC. Translation gives CASSLEPSRGGQSEQFF.

J is TRBJ1-6 and V is TRBV9, with 10 nucleotides matching TRBD1. CDR1 SGDLS and CDR2 YYNGEE come from the germline V gene. After removal of 3 bases from V and 8 bases from J, the junction contained 5 bases not matched to a gene. The CDR3 spans 15 residues. This CDR3 reads CASSARDRGYSPLHF. CDR3 DNA sequence: TGTGCCAGCAGCGCCCGGGACAGGGGTTATTCACCCCTCCACTTT. Complete variable domain (other parts from reference TRBV9 and TRBJ1-6): DSGVTQTPKHLITATGQRVTLRCSPRSGDLSVYWYQQSLDQGLQFLIQYYNGEERAKGNILERFSAQQFPDLHSELNLSSLELGDSALYFCASSARDRGYSPLHFGNGTRLTVT.